This TCR beta chain appears in the sequencing data of a study of blood T cell repertoires in COVID-19. Study-level background: Sources were T cells, B-cell-depleted T cells, or PBMCs; the material itself was cDNA or gDNA.

The protocol was immunoSEQ multiplex PCR, while the TCRdb copy is restricted to in-frame clones and leaves out a portion. The profile shows under 200,000 clones, roughly 80% of them singletons. Donors in Cohort 3 counted as recovered after two negative PCRs, clearance, or symptom resolution. Germline V gene sequence: CDR1 SNHLY, CDR2 FYNNEI. The CDR3 contains 15 residues. The V segment lost 7 bases and the J segment 3 bases; nucleotides outside the gene matches: 8. The receptor was derived from a man in his fifties who had recovered from COVID-19. Material for sequencing was PBMCs or T cells enriched from blood (not recorded which). The chain recombines TRBV2 with TRBJ1-1; 10 bases are shared with TRBD1. CDR3 in amino acids: CASTPGTGEDTEAFF. CDR3 bases: TGTGCCAGCACGCCCGGGACAGGGGAGGACACTGAAGCTTTCTTT.